The 10 T cell receptor beta chains given below trace back to one sample, sequenced in a study of cytomegalovirus exposure and HLA in healthy donors. Amplification used 60 Vbeta primers and 13 Jbeta primers. TCRdb's copy holds only in-frame clones and misses some; the assay was immunoSEQ multiplex PCR. This sample has 100,000 or so clones, with approximately 76% found just once. The sequenced sample was PBMCs. The origin of the receptors is a man aged 25 to 40 in good health and CMV-seropositive.

The rearrangement uses TRBV5-1 and TRBJ2-7; D is ambiguous. The CDR3 has 13 amino acids. V lost 2 bases and J 3 bases, leaving 9 bases between the germline ends. Germline values: CDR1 SGHRS, CDR2 YFSETQ. The CDR3 DNA reads TGCGCCAGCAGCTTTGGGCAGAGCTACGAGCAGTACTTC. Translated: CASSFGQSYEQYF.

The V and J genes are TRBV10-3 and TRBJ2-1, with D perhaps TRBD1 (6 bases). The CDR3 runs 12 residues. In germline, CDR1 is ENHRY, CDR2 SYGVKD. V was trimmed by 2 bases and J by 14 bases, leaving 13 bases between them. As DNA, the CDR3 is TGTGCCATCAGTGAGGCCAACAGGGCTGAGTTCTTC. Encoded protein: CAISEANRAEFF.

The V call is TRBV11-2, the J call TRBJ2-3, with 10 bases matching TRBD1. CDR3 length equals 15 residues. Germline CDR1 is SGHAT and CDR2 is FQNNGV. V was clipped by 3 bases and J by 0 bases; unmatched bases: 0. The CDR3 here is CASSLGQGSTDTQYF. The CDR3 DNA sequence: TGTGCCAGCAGCTTGGGACAGGGGAGCACAGATACGCAGTATTTT.

This clone was seen a single time. The rearrangement uses TRBV7-2 and TRBJ2-7, with TRBD1 identical over 9 bases. The CDR3 covers 16 residues. The J segment lost 6 bases and the V segment lost 1 base, leaving 10 bases of the junction unmatched. Germline CDR1 and CDR2: SGHTA and FQGNSA. As DNA, the CDR3 is TGTGCCAGCAGCTTAGTAGTGGGACAGGGTAGGAGCGAGCAGTACTTC. Protein: CASSLVVGQGRSEQYF.

This clone appeared a few times. The V and J genes are TRBV4-1 and TRBJ2-5; 12 nucleotides match TRBD2. In germline, CDR1 is MGHRA, CDR2 YSYEKL. The CDR3 extends over 17 amino acids. With V trimmed by 1 base and J by 5 bases, 8 bases remained unmatched. The CDR3 protein is CASSQVSSGGATETQYF. The CDR3 region has the DNA TGCGCCAGCAGCCAAGTCTCTAGCGGGGGGGCCACGGAGACCCAGTACTTC.

A single count supports this clone. The CDR3 DNA is TGCGCCAGCAGCATCACTAGCGGGGGGGCTTATGAGCAGTTCTTC. Translation gives CASSITSGGAYEQFF. The rearrangement joins TRBV5-1 to TRBJ2-1; 13 nucleotides line up with TRBD2. Germline V CDR1 and CDR2: SGHRS, YFSETQ. CDR3 size: 15 residues. Trimming removed 4 bases from V and 8 bases from J; junction bases left unmatched: 6.

V gene TRBV29-1 combines with J gene TRBJ1-3; D unresolved. V was pared by 2 bases and J by 0 bases, with 5 bases between. Germline CDR1 is SQVTM and CDR2 is ANQGSEA. The CDR3 extends over 13 amino acids. For the CDR3, the DNA is TGCAGCGTTGAACATCACTCTGGAAACACCATATATTTT. Translated: CSVEHHSGNTIYF.

This clone was counted a few times. This chain uses TRBV30 with TRBJ1-6; possible D gene TRBD1, 6 bases. CDR3 length equals 14 residues. CDR1 is GTSNPN, CDR2 SVGIG, per germline (reference sequence). With 0 bases removed from V and 9 bases from J, the gap between germline ends came to 12 bases. The CDR3 loop reads CAWSVLQGSSPLHF. The CDR3, as DNA: TGTGCCTGGAGTGTATTACAGGGTAGTTCACCCCTCCACTTT.

The chain is built from TRBV6-4 and TRBJ2-5, with 9 bases matching TRBD1. Losses at the gene ends were 4 bases for V and 1 base for J; bases not matched to a gene: 4. From germline, CDR1 is MRHNA and CDR2 SNTAGT. This CDR3 has 15 amino acids. CDR3: CASSVTGGTQETQYF. In nucleotides, the CDR3 is TGTGCCAGCAGTGTAACAGGGGGCACCCAAGAGACCCAGTACTTC.

V usage is TRBV6-5 and J usage is TRBJ1-4; possibly TRBD1 for D (5 bases). Trimming removed 6 bases at V and 6 bases at J, with 17 bases between. The CDR3 is 15 amino acids. Germline-derived CDR1 and CDR2 are MNHEY and SVGAGI. This chain's CDR3 is CASSVGQGLDEKLFF. The CDR3 nucleotides are TGTGCCAGCAGCGTAGGGCAGGGCCTTGATGAAAAACTGTTTTTT.